This TCR beta chain was captured by sequencing in a study of control samples from healthy donors and cancer patients. Clones were sequenced by immunoSEQ multiplex PCR, and TCRdb holds only the in-frame ones, with some missing. The profile shows about 130,000 clones, over 75% of them singletons. This clone was seen only once. The V end was cut by 1 base, the J end by 6 bases, with 19 bases between. This CDR3 has 16 residues. The germline gives CDR1 SGHDT, CDR2 YYEEEE. The V and J genes are TRBV5-6 and TRBJ1-1, with unresolved D. This TCR was recovered from a man aged 35 to 55 in good health. The sequenced sample was blood. CDR3 residues: CASSLPPGSLVPEAFF. The CDR3 region has the DNA TGTGCCAGCAGCTTGCCCCCTGGGAGTCTTGTGCCTGAAGCTTTCTTT.